This passage covers 17 T cell receptor beta chains from one sample sequenced in a study of beta chain features in type 1 diabetes. Study outcomes and limitations: Moderate yet significant TCRB CDR3 shortening was seen in Type 1 diabetes patients in all four CD4+ subsets.

Their antigens are not known. Every bit of the isolated RNA underwent reverse transcription, so sequencing read expressed TCRB transcripts. The protocol was immunoSEQ multiplex PCR, while the TCRdb copy is restricted to in-frame clones and leaves out a portion. This sample has around 340,000 clones, with roughly 8.8% found just once. The sample taken for sequencing was central memory CD4+ T cells from blood. These receptors all come from a man aged 25-45 years with type 1 diabetes.

The rearrangement uses TRBV5-1 and TRBJ2-3, with D perhaps given as TRBD1 or TRBD2 (6 bases each). The CDR3 totals 15 residues. The V end was cut by 4 bases, the J end by 0 bases, with 12 bases between. Per the germline V gene, CDR1 is SGHRS and CDR2 is YFSETQ. CDR3: CASSKGGLSTDTQYF. The DNA for the CDR3 is TGCGCCAGCAGCAAGGGGGGCCTTAGCACAGATACGCAGTATTTT.

The chain carries TRBV2 and TRBJ2-5, with D possibly TRBD2 on 9 matching bases. The length of the CDR3 is 15 residues. From germline, CDR1 is SNHLY and CDR2 FYNNEI. Trimming pared 7 bases from V and 5 bases from J, leaving 20 bases between. CDR3 DNA sequence: TGTGCCAGCACCGAGGTAGCGGGGGACAGGGAGACCCAGTACTTC. This gives the protein CASTEVAGDRETQYF.

For the CDR3, the DNA is TGTGCCACGATAAGTAGACTAGCGGCAGATACGCAGTATTTT. Amino acids: CATISRLAADTQYF. This chain uses TRBV2 with TRBJ2-3; TRBD2 matches at 9 bases. This CDR3 comprises 14 residues. Germline V lookup: CDR1 SNHLY, CDR2 FYNNEI. V trimming: 10 bases; J trimming: 4 bases; junction bases outside the gene matches: 9.

This clone was detected a few times. The chain uses TRBV7-9 and TRBJ2-5; 7 bases align to TRBD2. Germline V gene sequence: CDR1 SEHNR, CDR2 FQNEAQ (reference sequence). Trimming at V came to 2 bases and at J to 3 bases, leaving 3 bases not matched to a gene. The CDR3 consists of 14 residues. This CDR3 is CASSLLAGEETQYF. DNA of the CDR3: TGTGCCAGCAGCTTACTCGCGGGGGAAGAGACCCAGTACTTC.

In the case of this clone: A junction boundary mismatches the germline segment, possibly from a read error. V usage is TRBV7-2 and J usage is TRBJ1-5; D remains ambiguous. This CDR3 contains 13 residues. Germline V gene lookup returns CDR1 SGHTA and CDR2 FQGNSA. The CDR3 sequence is CASSLISDQPQHF. The DNA for the CDR3 is TGTGCCAGCAGCTTAATTAGCGATCAGCCCCAGCATTTT.

A few counts support this clone. The chain couples TRBV27 to TRBJ1-2; D uncertain. Trimming stripped 0 bases from V and 4 bases from J, with 6 bases between. This CDR3 is built from 13 residues. Germline values: CDR1 MNHEY, CDR2 SMNVEV (reference sequence). Written as DNA, the CDR3 is TGTGCCAGCAGTTTATCGGGGTCCTATGGCTACACCTTC. Translating it yields CASSLSGSYGYTF.

The chain recombines TRBV5-5 with TRBJ1-4; no firm D call. V was clipped by 2 bases and J by 8 bases, with 13 bases between them. Germline-derived CDR1 and CDR2 are SGHKS and YYEKEE (reference sequence). There are 14 residues in the CDR3. CDR3 sequence (DNA): TGTGCCAGCAGCTTAGGATGGGCGGGAGAAAAACTGTTTTTT. Translating it yields CASSLGWAGEKLFF.

The chain combines TRBV6-6 with TRBJ2-7, with TRBD2 matching 7 bases. The CDR3 totals 14 residues. V was pared by 6 bases and J by 0 bases, with 5 bases of the junction left unmatched. Germline CDR1 is MNHNY and CDR2 is SVGAGI (reference sequence). The CDR3 DNA reads TGTGCCAGCAGACCCCGGGGGGACTCCTACGAGCAGTACTTC. This codes for CASRPRGDSYEQYF.

This clone was recorded at least ten times. The chain employs TRBV28 and TRBJ1-1; D gene uncertain. V was pared by 10 bases and J by 4 bases, with 10 bases between. The germline CDR1 and CDR2 sequences are MDHEN and SYDVKM. The CDR3 spans 11 residues. The CDR3 here is CATGRVTEAFF. The CDR3 DNA is TGTGCCACCGGGAGGGTCACTGAAGCTTTCTTT.

On this clone: The sample carries other DNA sequences with the same CDR3. This chain links TRBV10-3 with TRBJ1-2, with 10 bases that match TRBD1. Germline V gene data show CDR1 as ENHRY and CDR2 as SYGVKD. V was pared by 4 bases and J by 2 bases, with 1 base of the junction left unmatched. CDR3 length: 14 residues. CDR3 sequence: CAISGGQGNYGYTF. CDR3 coding DNA: TGTGCCATCAGTGGGGGACAGGGGAACTATGGCTACACCTTC.

This chain uses TRBV7-2 with TRBJ2-7; no clear D. Trimming pared 3 bases from V and 6 bases from J, leaving 9 bases between. This CDR3 spans 12 amino acids. Germline lookup yields CDR1 SGHTA and CDR2 FQGNSA. DNA of the CDR3: TGTGCCAGCAGCTTCACGGGTTCCGAGCAGTACTTC. It is translated as CASSFTGSEQYF.

In its sample, this clone was seen a few times. The V and J genes are TRBV30 and TRBJ1-2; D might be TRBD1 (5 bases). CDR3 size: 13 residues. Between the trimmed V and J ends, which lost 0 bases and 6 bases, there was a span of 11 bases. Germline CDR1 reads GTSNPN; CDR2 reads SVGIG (reference sequence). The CDR3 nucleotides read TGTGCCTGGAGTGTGGGGACGGGCGATGGCTACACCTTC. This translates into CAWSVGTGDGYTF.

This clone was detected a few times. J is TRBJ2-1 and V is TRBV14; the match to TRBD2 covers 11 bases. The germline V gene has CDR1 SGHDN and CDR2 FVKESK. Trimming removed 5 bases from V and 4 bases from J; junction bases left unmatched: 4. CDR3 length: 15 residues. CDR3 sequence reads: CASSSLAGGYNEQFF. The CDR3 coding sequence is TGTGCCAGCAGCTCCCTAGCGGGGGGATACAATGAGCAGTTCTTC.

The sample holds a few counts of this clone. The V and J genes are TRBV7-2 and TRBJ1-3; no clear D. Trimming left V 4 bases short and J 4 bases short, with 17 bases between. The CDR3 totals 16 residues. Germline assignment: CDR1 SGHTA and CDR2 FQGNSA. The CDR3 sequence: CASSSGPPLDGNTIYF. The CDR3 DNA reads as TGTGCCAGCAGCTCGGGCCCCCCTCTTGACGGAAACACCATATATTTT.

The V and J genes are TRBV4-1 and TRBJ1-5, with no clear D. With 2 bases removed from V and 4 bases from J, the gap between germline ends came to 18 bases. CDR1 and CDR2 (germline): MGHRA, YSYEKL. The CDR3 is made up of 17 amino acids. In DNA form, the CDR3 reads TGCGCCAGCAGCCAATCTACAGCAAATACTTTAAATCAGCCCCAGCATTTT. It specifies CASSQSTANTLNQPQHF.

In this sample, this clone turned up a few times. Other DNA sequences in this sample translate to the same CDR3. The chain carries TRBV7-9 and TRBJ1-1; 9 bases agree with TRBD1. This CDR3 is built from 13 residues. Germline V CDR1 and CDR2: SEHNR, FQNEAQ (reference sequence). Losses at the gene ends were 5 bases for V and 3 bases for J; bases not matched to a gene: 1. The CDR3 reads CASSRTGDTEAFF. CDR3 nucleotides: TGTGCCAGCAGCAGGACAGGGGACACTGAAGCTTTCTTT.

Notes on this clone: One junction end disagrees with the germline gene, perhaps due to a read error. The chain is built from TRBV20-1 and TRBJ1-1; the D is unclear. This CDR3 has 11 residues. CDR1 is DFQATT, CDR2 SNEGSKA, per germline (reference sequence). The DNA of the CDR3 is TGCAATGCTACCAGACACACTGAAGCTTTCTTT. Protein: CNATRHTEAFF.